The 18 T cell receptor beta chains given below trace back to one sample, sequenced in a study of blood T cells in healthy people across ages. With a J-beta primer mix and a sample-barcoded 5' primer, a second PCR ran about 7 to 11 cycles. TCRdb passed the 5' RACE reads through MiXCR, listing each CDR3 protein once. Seen here are some 290,000 distinct CDR3 sequences, 25% to 30% observed once, and the top ten hold approximately 30%. Sequenced sample: blood. These receptors were collected from a woman between 70 and 85 years old in good health.

This clonotype was seen just once. This chain links TRBV6-2 or TRBV6-3 with TRBJ1-1; D is possibly TRBD1 (5 bases). CDR1 and CDR2 from the germline V gene are MNHEY and SVGEGT. Trimming shortened V by 6 bases and J by 2 bases, and 10 bases separated the two germline ends. The CDR3 extends over 13 amino acids. The CDR3 loop reads CASRRDQNTEAFF. Written as DNA, the CDR3 is TGTGCCAGCAGACGGGACCAAAACACTGAAGCTTTCTTT.

The chain employs TRBV28 and TRBJ2-5, with 11 bases aligning to TRBD2. The DNA end favors TRBJ2-7, so the J call may be wrong. This CDR3 has 14 residues. From germline, CDR1 is MDHEN and CDR2 SYDVKM. CDR3 coding DNA: TGTGCCAGCAATCTAGCGGGAGGAGCTTACGAGCAGTACTTC. Protein: CASNLAGGAYEQYF.

The V call is TRBV5-1, the J call TRBJ1-2; no definite D call. Trimming cost V 0 bases and J 3 bases, with 12 bases left between them. Germline lookup yields CDR1 SGHRS and CDR2 YFSETQ. The CDR3 consists of 15 residues. DNA of the CDR3: TGCGCCAGCAGCTTGGTGCCAGCCCAAGACTATGGCTACACCTTC. It translates to CASSLVPAQDYGYTF.

This clonotype was found many times. This chain joins TRBV27 and TRBJ2-5; D gene ambiguous. The closer fit of TRBJ2-7 to the DNA end suggests the J call may be wrong. Per germline, CDR1 MNHEY and CDR2 SMNVEV (reference sequence). This CDR3 contains 13 residues. The CDR3 DNA sequence: TGTGCCAGCAGAAGTGACACCTCCTACGAGCAGTACTTC. Translating gives CASRSDTSYEQYF.

This clonotype was counted between two and nine times. CDR3 DNA sequence: TGTGCCAGCAGCCAAGATGGAAAGGTCTACGAGCAGTACTTC. Its protein is CASSQDGKVYEQYF. The chain links TRBV4-2 to TRBJ2-7; D remains unclear. CDR1 and CDR2 (germline): LGHNA, YNFKEQ. V dropped 0 bases and J dropped 3 bases, with 9 bases sitting between them. The CDR3 loop spans 14 amino acids.

The V call is TRBV14, the J call TRBJ2-5; D remains unclear. From germline, CDR1 is SGHDN and CDR2 FVKESK. The V end was cut by 8 bases, the J end by 5 bases, with 18 bases between. The CDR3 is 14 residues long. The CDR3 spells CASLQESPAETQYF. Here the CDR3 DNA reads TGTGCCAGCCTTCAAGAGTCTCCTGCGGAGACCCAGTACTTC.

The J gene is TRBJ2-1, the V gene TRBV7-2; 7 bases align to TRBD2. Looked up from germline, CDR1 is SGHTA and CDR2 is FQGNSA. This CDR3 is built from 16 residues. With V trimmed by 3 bases and J by 4 bases, 9 bases remained unmatched. This CDR3 reads CASSFGGQRGYNEQFF. Here the CDR3 DNA reads TGTGCCAGCAGCTTCGGCGGCCAGCGGGGATACAATGAGCAGTTCTTC. Together with reference TRBV7-2 and TRBJ2-1, the CDR3 gives the full variable domain: GAGVSQSPSNKVTEKGKDVELRCDPISGHTALYWYRQSLGQGLEFLIYFQGNSAPDKSGLPSDRFSAERTGGSVSTLTIQRTQQEDSAVYLCASSFGGQRGYNEQFFGPGTRLTVL.

This clonotype turned up a few times. V is TRBV29-1 and J is TRBJ1-1, with D unclear. Looked up from germline, CDR1 is SQVTM and CDR2 is ANQGSEA. This CDR3 comprises 10 residues. Deletions cut 4 bases from V and 3 bases from J, with 3 bases between. The CDR3 sequence: CSVGYTEAFF. The CDR3 DNA reads as TGCAGCGTTGGGTACACTGAAGCTTTCTTT.

The chain employs TRBV4-1 and TRBJ1-1, with 9 bases identical to TRBD1. This CDR3 is built from 18 residues. Germline V lookup: CDR1 MGHRA, CDR2 YSYEKL. V lost 4 bases and J lost 4; bases outside the gene matches: 16. For the CDR3, the DNA is TGCGCCAGCAGCCCCTATGGCACGACAGGGGGTACGGGCACTGAAGCTTTCTTT. Translation gives CASSPYGTTGGTGTEAFF.

The V call is TRBV29-1, the J call TRBJ2-5; 8 bases are a match to TRBD1. This CDR3 is built from 13 residues. Unmatched junction bases numbered 7, after V lost 7 bases and J lost 3 bases. CDR1 is SQVTM and CDR2 is ANQGSEA in the germline V gene. The CDR3 DNA reads TGCAGCGCCCCGGACAGGGTAGAAGAGACCCAGTACTTC. Amino acid sequence: CSAPDRVEETQYF.

A note on this clonotype: One end of the junction is discordant with germline, which a read error may explain. The gene calls are TRBV7-2 and TRBJ2-5, with D unresolved. From germline, CDR1 is SGHTA and CDR2 FQGNSA. CDR3 length equals 14 residues. As DNA, the CDR3 is TGTGCCGGCAGCCTTACCTTTAAGCAAGAGACCCAGTACTTC. Translation: CAGSLTFKQETQYF.

About this clonotype itself: One end of the junction fails to match germline, which may point to a read error. This rearrangement joins TRBV7-2 to TRBJ2-5, with D unclear. Gene TRBJ2-7 matches the end of the DNA better, so the J call may be wrong. The CDR3 has 13 residues. In germline, CDR1 is SGHTA, CDR2 FQGNSA. Here the CDR3 DNA reads TGTGCCAGCAACTTAGCACTGAACTACGAGCAGTACTTC. Its protein product is CASNLALNYEQYF.

The CDR3 spells CASSSERERRDEQFF. The CDR3, as DNA: TGTGCCAGCAGCTCAGAGCGGGAGAGGAGGGATGAGCAGTTCTTC. This chain connects TRBV5-6 to TRBJ2-1, with TRBD2 matching over 8 bases. Germline CDR1 and CDR2: SGHDT and YYEEEE. The CDR3 loop spans 15 amino acids. The ends lost 3 bases at V and 8 bases at J; junction bases unmatched: 10.

A few counts support this clonotype. The chain recombines TRBV12-3 or TRBV12-4 with TRBJ2-1, with no clear D. The CDR3 is 14 amino acids. Trimming took off 7 bases at V and 5 bases at J, with 15 bases between the two ends. The CDR3 reads CASTPMLVNNEQFF. The CDR3 DNA is TGTGCCAGCACCCCGATGCTGGTTAACAATGAGCAGTTCTTC.

This chain links TRBV4-2 with TRBJ2-5, with D perhaps matching TRBD2 (6 bases). The ends were cut back, 5 bases at V and 11 bases at J, with 30 bases in the middle. Per the germline V gene, CDR1 is LGHNA and CDR2 is YNFKEQ. The CDR3 contains 17 residues. The CDR3 nucleotides read TGTGCCAGCAGCTCCTCCCCCCGGGGGAGTTATTTCTACGTGCAGTACTTC. It specifies CASSSSPRGSYFYVQYF.

This sequence joins TRBV20-1 and TRBJ2-1; possibly TRBD2 for D (5 bases). Germline assignment: CDR1 DFQATT and CDR2 SNEGSKA (reference sequence). V was cut by 6 bases and J by 0 bases, with 12 bases left in between. This CDR3 comprises 14 residues. The CDR3 DNA sequence: TGCAGTGCAGAGGGTAGAAGCTCCTACAATGAGCAGTTCTTC. Its translation: CSAEGRSSYNEQFF.

This clonotype was counted at least ten times. This chain connects TRBV12-3 or TRBV12-4 to TRBJ2-1; a possible D gene is TRBD2 (6 bases). The V and J ends lost 5 bases and 8 bases respectively, with 10 bases between them. This CDR3 has 12 amino acids. Written as DNA, the CDR3 is TGTGCCAGCAGTCCACGGGACTATGAGCAGTTCTTC. Translated, it gives CASSPRDYEQFF.

This sequence joins TRBV2 and TRBJ2-1; TRBD2 matches at 10 bases. This CDR3 is built from 15 residues. Trimming at V came to 4 bases and at J to 7 bases, leaving 7 bases not matched to a gene. Germline-derived CDR1 and CDR2 are SNHLY and FYNNEI. The CDR3 protein is CASSGGLARGNEQFF. As DNA, the CDR3 is TGTGCCAGCAGTGGGGGACTAGCGAGAGGGAATGAGCAGTTCTTC.